This T cell receptor (beta chain) stems from a study of blood T cell repertoires in COVID-19. The CDR3 has 15 residues. Germline values: CDR1 MNHEY, CDR2 SVGEGT. V lost 5 bases, J lost 3 bases, and 5 bases stayed unmatched. Some clones are missing from TCRdb's copy, which holds only in-frame ones; the method was immunoSEQ multiplex PCR. Among roughly 100,000 clones listed, 75% to 85% were seen once. Sequenced input: peripheral blood. This chain joins TRBV6-2 or TRBV6-3 and TRBJ1-1; 11 nucleotides align to TRBD1. This sequence was found in a woman in her 70s with acute or convalescent COVID-19. CDR3 bases: TGTGCCAGCAGTCCGGACAGGGGGCAGGACACTGAAGCTTTCTTT. This translates into CASSPDRGQDTEAFF.